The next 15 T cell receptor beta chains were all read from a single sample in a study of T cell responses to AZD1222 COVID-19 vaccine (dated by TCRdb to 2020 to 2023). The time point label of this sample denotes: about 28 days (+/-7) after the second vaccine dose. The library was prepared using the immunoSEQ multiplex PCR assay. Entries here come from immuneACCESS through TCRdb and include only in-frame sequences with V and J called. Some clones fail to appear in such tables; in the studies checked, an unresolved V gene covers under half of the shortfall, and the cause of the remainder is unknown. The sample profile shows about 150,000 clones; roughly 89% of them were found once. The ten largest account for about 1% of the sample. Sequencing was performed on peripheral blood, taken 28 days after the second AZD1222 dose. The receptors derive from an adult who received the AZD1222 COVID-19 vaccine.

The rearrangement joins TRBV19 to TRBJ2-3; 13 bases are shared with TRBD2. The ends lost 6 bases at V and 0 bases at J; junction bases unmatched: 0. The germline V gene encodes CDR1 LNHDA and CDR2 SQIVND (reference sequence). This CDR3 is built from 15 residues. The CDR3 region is CASRLAGGSTDTQYF. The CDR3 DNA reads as TGTGCCAGTAGACTAGCGGGGGGGAGCACAGATACGCAGTATTTT.

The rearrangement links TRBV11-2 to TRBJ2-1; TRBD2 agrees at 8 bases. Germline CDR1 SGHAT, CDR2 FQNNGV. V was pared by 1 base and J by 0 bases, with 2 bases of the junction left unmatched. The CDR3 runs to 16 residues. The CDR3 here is CASSLVAGGSYNEQFF. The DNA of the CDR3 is TGTGCCAGCAGCTTAGTTGCGGGGGGCTCCTACAATGAGCAGTTCTTC.

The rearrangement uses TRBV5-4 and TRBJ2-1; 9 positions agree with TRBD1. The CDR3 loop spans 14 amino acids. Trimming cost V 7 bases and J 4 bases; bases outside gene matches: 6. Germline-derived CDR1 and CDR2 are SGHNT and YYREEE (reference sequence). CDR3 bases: TGTGCCAGCGGTCGGGGGACAGGGTACAATGAGCAGTTCTTC. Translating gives CASGRGTGYNEQFF.

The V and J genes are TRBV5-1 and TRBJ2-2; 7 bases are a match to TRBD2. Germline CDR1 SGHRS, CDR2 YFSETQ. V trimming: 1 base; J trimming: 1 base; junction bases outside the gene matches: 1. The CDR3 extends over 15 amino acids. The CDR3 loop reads CASSLPGGNTGELFF. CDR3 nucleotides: TGCGCCAGCAGCTTGCCGGGGGGGAACACCGGGGAGCTGTTTTTT.

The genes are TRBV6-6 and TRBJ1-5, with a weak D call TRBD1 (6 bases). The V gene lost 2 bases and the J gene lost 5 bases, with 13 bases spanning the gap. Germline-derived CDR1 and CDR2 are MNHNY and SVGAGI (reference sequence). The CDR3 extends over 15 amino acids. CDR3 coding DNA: TGTGCCAGCAGTTACCGGACAGTCGGCGATCAGCCCCAGCATTTT. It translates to CASSYRTVGDQPQHF.

This chain's CDR3 is CASSLEVSGNTIYF. The CDR3 DNA reads TGTGCCAGCAGCTTGGAAGTCTCTGGAAACACCATATATTTT. This rearrangement joins TRBV5-5 to TRBJ1-3; no reliable D call. Germline loops: CDR1 SGHKS, CDR2 YYEKEE (reference sequence). Between the trimmed V and J ends, which lost 0 bases and 0 bases, there was a span of 4 bases. The CDR3 consists of 14 residues.

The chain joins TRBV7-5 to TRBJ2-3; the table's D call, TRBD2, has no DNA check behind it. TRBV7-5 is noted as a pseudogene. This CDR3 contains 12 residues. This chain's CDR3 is CVRSSSTDTQYF. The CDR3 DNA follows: TGTGTCAGAAGCTCTAGCACAGATACGCAGTATTTT.

The DNA of the CDR3 is TGTGCCAGCAGTTACAAGACTAACTATGGCTACACCTTC. It codes for CASSYKTNYGYTF. This chain joins TRBV6-6 and TRBJ1-2, with unresolved D. There are 13 residues in the CDR3. The V gene lost 2 bases and the J gene lost 0 bases, with 4 bases spanning the gap. Germline CDR1 reads MNHNY; CDR2 reads SVGAGI (reference sequence).

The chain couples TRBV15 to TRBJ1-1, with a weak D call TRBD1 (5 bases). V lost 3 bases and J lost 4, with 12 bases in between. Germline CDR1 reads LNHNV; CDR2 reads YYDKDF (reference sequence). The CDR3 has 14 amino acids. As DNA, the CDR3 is TGTGCCACCAGCAGGTCGCTTGGGGGCACTGAAGCTTTCTTT. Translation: CATSRSLGGTEAFF. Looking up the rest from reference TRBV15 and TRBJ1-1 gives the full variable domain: DAMVIQNPRYQVTQFGKPVTLSCSQTLNHNVMYWYQQKSSQAPKLLFHYYDKDFNNEADTPDNFQSRRPNTSFCFLDIRSPGLGDTAMYLCATSRSLGGTEAFFGQGTRLTVV.

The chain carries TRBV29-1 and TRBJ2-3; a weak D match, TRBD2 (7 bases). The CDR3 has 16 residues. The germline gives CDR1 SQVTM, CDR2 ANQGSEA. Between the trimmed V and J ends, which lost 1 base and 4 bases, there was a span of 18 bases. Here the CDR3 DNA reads TGCAGCGTTGAAGCCTTGGGCGGGGGCCAGGCAGATACGCAGTATTTT. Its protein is CSVEALGGGQADTQYF.

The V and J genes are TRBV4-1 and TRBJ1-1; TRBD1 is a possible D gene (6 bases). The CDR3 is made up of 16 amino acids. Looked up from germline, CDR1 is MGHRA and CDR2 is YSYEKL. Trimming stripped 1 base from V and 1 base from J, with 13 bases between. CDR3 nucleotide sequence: TGCGCCAGCAGCCAAGTCGGCGGGGGGCCGAACACTGAAGCTTTCTTT. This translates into CASSQVGGGPNTEAFF.

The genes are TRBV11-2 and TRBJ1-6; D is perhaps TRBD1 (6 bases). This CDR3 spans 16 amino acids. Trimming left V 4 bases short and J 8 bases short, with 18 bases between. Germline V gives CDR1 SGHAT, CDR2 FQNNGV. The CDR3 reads CASSYLVRPGDSPLHF. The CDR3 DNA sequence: TGTGCCAGCAGCTATCTAGTTCGGCCAGGGGATTCACCCCTCCACTTT.

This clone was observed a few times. The CDR3 here is CASGLVIGGAGYTF. CDR3 coding DNA: TGTGCTAGTGGTTTGGTAATCGGCGGGGCGGGCTACACCTTC. V usage is TRBV12-5 and J usage is TRBJ1-2; the D gene is possibly TRBD1 (5 bases). Germline CDR1 is LGHNT and CDR2 is FRNRAP. The CDR3 length is 14 residues. V lost 0 bases to trimming and J lost 8 bases, with 13 bases between them. The full variable domain, with the rest looked up from reference TRBV12-5 and TRBJ1-2, is DARVTQTPRHKVTEMGQEVTMRCQPILGHNTVFWYRQTMMQGLELLAYFRNRAPLDDSGMPKDRFSAEMPDATLATLKIQPSEPRDSAVYFCASGLVIGGAGYTFGSGTRLTVV.

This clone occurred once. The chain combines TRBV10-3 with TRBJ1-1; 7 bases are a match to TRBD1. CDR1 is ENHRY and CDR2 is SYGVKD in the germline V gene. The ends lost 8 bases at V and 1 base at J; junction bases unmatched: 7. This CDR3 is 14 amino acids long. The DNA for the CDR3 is TGTGCCATCCTCGCGGGACAGAGGAACACTGAAGCTTTCTTT. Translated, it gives CAILAGQRNTEAFF.

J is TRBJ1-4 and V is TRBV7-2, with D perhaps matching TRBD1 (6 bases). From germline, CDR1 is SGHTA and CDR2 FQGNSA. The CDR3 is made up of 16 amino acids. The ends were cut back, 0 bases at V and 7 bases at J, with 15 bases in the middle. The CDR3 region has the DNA TGTGCCAGCAGCTTAGCGATCGGGGGGCAAGGTGAAAAACTGTTTTTT. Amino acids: CASSLAIGGQGEKLFF.